Detailed here is one T cell receptor (beta chain). The data were produced by immunoSEQ multiplex PCR, yet TCRdb's version contains in-frame clones alone and is incomplete. The table has around 120,000 clones, 70% to 90% seen once. This specimen comes from a study of blood T cell repertoires in COVID-19. Study-level background: T cells, B-cell-depleted T cells, or PBMCs supplied cDNA or gDNA.

Germline-derived CDR1 and CDR2 are MNHEY and SMNVEV (reference sequence). J gave up 1 base and V 7 bases, and 6 bases lay outside the gene matches. This CDR3 region has 16 residues. Sequencing input: peripheral blood. The receptor was isolated from a man aged 25-45 years with acute or convalescent COVID-19. The chain combines TRBV27 with TRBJ2-1; 11 bases are a match to TRBD2. The CDR3 spells CASTLAGGASYNEQFF. The CDR3 DNA is TGTGCCAGCACCCTAGCGGGAGGCGCGTCCTACAATGAGCAGTTCTTC.